This passage covers 32 T cell receptor beta chains from one sample sequenced in a study of blood T cell repertoires in COVID-19. Repertoires were generated with immunoSEQ multiplex PCR, while TCRdb's copy carries only in-frame clones and drops some. Of roughly 400,000 clones in the sample, approximately 90% were seen once. Sample: PBMCs or T cells enriched from blood (not recorded which). The receptors shown here come from a woman younger than 30 who had been exposed to COVID-19.

The CDR3 sequence is CASSTHTTGELFF. Here the CDR3 DNA reads TGTGCCAGCAGCACCCACACCACCGGGGAGCTGTTTTTT. V usage is TRBV9 and J usage is TRBJ2-2; D uncertain. CDR1 SGDLS and CDR2 YYNGEE come from the germline V gene. The CDR3 extends over 13 amino acids. V lost 4 bases, J lost 4 bases, and 8 bases lay in between. Combining the CDR3 with reference TRBV9 and TRBJ2-2 gives the whole variable domain DSGVTQTPKHLITATGQRVTLRCSPRSGDLSVYWYQQSLDQGLQFLIQYYNGEERAKGNILERFSAQQFPDLHSELNLSSLELGDSALYFCASSTHTTGELFFGEGSRLTVL.

The J gene is TRBJ1-2, the V gene TRBV12-3 or TRBV12-4; unclear D gene. The CDR3 sequence is 13 residues long. The germline V and J ends were trimmed by 3 bases and 2 bases, with 7 bases remaining between them. This CDR3 reads CASSFPQNYGYTF. The CDR3 coding sequence is TGTGCCAGCAGTTTCCCACAGAACTATGGCTACACCTTC.

The chain links TRBV19 to TRBJ2-5, with 7 bases fitting TRBD1. The CDR3 consists of 13 residues. Germline trimming cut 7 bases from V and 7 bases from J; bases unmatched to any gene: 9. The V gene's germline CDR1 is LNHDA and CDR2 SQIVND (reference sequence). This CDR3 reads CASTETGLGTQYF. The CDR3 DNA follows: TGTGCCAGTACTGAGACAGGGCTCGGGACCCAGTACTTC.

J is TRBJ1-2 and V is TRBV10-2, with TRBD1 matching over 12 bases. This CDR3 region has 14 residues. Unmatched junction bases numbered 6, after V lost 5 bases and J lost 8 bases. Germline loops: CDR1 WSHSY, CDR2 SAAADI. Written as DNA, the CDR3 is TGCGCCAGCAGTCGGGACAGGGGGCCTTGGGGCTACACCTTC. Its translation: CASSRDRGPWGYTF.

The chain links TRBV19 to TRBJ1-1; 7 bases are a match to TRBD1. Germline assignment: CDR1 LNHDA and CDR2 SQIVND (reference sequence). Unmatched junction bases numbered 16, after V lost 5 bases and J lost 1 base. This CDR3 has 18 amino acids. The chain's CDR3 is CASSPGRGTTLSNTEAFF. The DNA of the CDR3 is TGTGCCAGTAGTCCGGGCAGGGGGACCACCCTTTCGAACACTGAAGCTTTCTTT.

V gene TRBV6-2 or TRBV6-3 combines with J gene TRBJ1-5; D not resolved. Germline V gene data show CDR1 as MNHEY and CDR2 as SVGEGT. The CDR3 sequence is 18 residues long. The germline V and J ends were trimmed by 0 bases and 0 bases, with 15 bases remaining between them. In nucleotides, the CDR3 is TGTGCCAGCAGTTACTCAACTCTGTGGGCAGATAGCAATCAGCCCCAGCATTTT. Its translation: CASSYSTLWADSNQPQHF.

The chain links TRBV18 to TRBJ1-3; D not certain. Germline CDR1 KGHSH, CDR2 LQKENI. The CDR3 length is 15 residues. V was trimmed by 5 bases and J by 4 bases, leaving 15 bases between them. The CDR3, as DNA: TGTGCCAGCTCAACGACGGTGACTTCCGGAAACACCATATATTTT. Its translation is CASSTTVTSGNTIYF.

V is TRBV6-1 and J is TRBJ2-2; no firm D call. The V end was cut by 4 bases, the J end by 1 base, with 16 bases between. This CDR3 comprises 17 residues. Germline V gives CDR1 MNHNS, CDR2 SASEGT. The CDR3 nucleotides are TGTGCCAGCAGTGGGCCCTTGGGCAGGTTGAACACCGGGGAGCTGTTTTTT. It is translated as CASSGPLGRLNTGELFF.

This clone has just one count. V is TRBV25-1 and J is TRBJ2-2, with D uncertain. V was cut by 1 base and J by 6 bases, with 9 bases left in between. From germline, CDR1 is MGHDK and CDR2 SYGVNS. The CDR3 loop spans 14 amino acids. The CDR3 region is CASSEWAGSGELFF. The CDR3 bases are TGTGCCAGCAGTGAATGGGCTGGTTCCGGGGAGCTGTTTTTT.

This clone has a single count. The chain couples TRBV7-9 to TRBJ1-1; D is unclear. Trimming left V 7 bases short and J 0 bases short, with 9 bases between. Per germline, CDR1 SEHNR and CDR2 FQNEAQ (reference sequence). This CDR3 is built from 13 residues. The CDR3 sequence: CASTQKMNTEAFF. CDR3 nucleotides: TGTGCCAGCACTCAGAAGATGAACACTGAAGCTTTCTTT.

The chain combines TRBV4-1 with TRBJ2-7; 9 nucleotides agree with TRBD1. The CDR3 has 15 amino acids. From germline, CDR1 is MGHRA and CDR2 YSYEKL. The J segment lost 1 base and the V segment lost 1 base, leaving 2 bases of the junction unmatched. DNA for the CDR3: TGCGCCAGCAGCCAAGGGGACAGGGATTCCTACGAGCAGTACTTC. Its protein is CASSQGDRDSYEQYF.

CDR3 nucleotides: TGTGCCAGCAGTTACACCACAGGGAACGGAAACACCATATATTTT. Translation: CASSYTTGNGNTIYF. This sequence joins TRBV6-9 and TRBJ1-3, with a possible D match to TRBD1 (6 bases). The length of the CDR3 is 15 residues. In germline, CDR1 is MNHGY, CDR2 SVAAGI. V was clipped by 3 bases and J by 4 bases, with 13 bases between them.

The gene calls are TRBV28 and TRBJ1-2; D remains ambiguous. Trimming removed 6 bases from V and 4 bases from J, with 15 bases in between. The length of the CDR3 is 14 residues. CDR1 and CDR2 (germline): MDHEN, SYDVKM. As DNA, the CDR3 is TGTGCCAGCAGGTCCCCTGACGGCGGCTATGGCTACACCTTC. As protein: CASRSPDGGYGYTF.

This chain uses TRBV2 with TRBJ1-1, with TRBD1 as a possible D gene (6 bases). V was pared by 7 bases and J by 2 bases, with 14 bases between. The CDR3 is made up of 14 amino acids. Germline assignment: CDR1 SNHLY and CDR2 FYNNEI. This CDR3 is CASTIQGVNTEAFF. The CDR3 nucleotides are TGTGCCAGCACTATACAGGGCGTCAACACTGAAGCTTTCTTT.

The CDR3 loop reads CASSLPGAWGTQYF. The DNA for the CDR3 is TGTGCCAGCAGTTTGCCAGGGGCTTGGGGGACCCAGTACTTC. This chain uses TRBV28 with TRBJ2-5, with a weak D call TRBD1 (6 bases). The CDR3 is made up of 14 amino acids. CDR1 and CDR2 (germline): MDHEN, SYDVKM. Trimming pared 3 bases from V and 7 bases from J, leaving 15 bases between.

The rearrangement uses TRBV6-4 and TRBJ2-1; D gene uncertain. The CDR3 loop spans 16 amino acids. Trimming cost V 4 bases and J 3 bases, with 16 bases left between them. Germline V gene sequence: CDR1 MRHNA, CDR2 SNTAGT. The CDR3 is CASSASGATDYNEQFF. The DNA of the CDR3 is TGTGCCAGCAGTGCTTCCGGTGCTACCGACTACAATGAGCAGTTCTTC.

The chain couples TRBV4-2 to TRBJ2-3; 12 bases are a match to TRBD1. This CDR3 spans 16 amino acids. Per the germline V gene, CDR1 is LGHNA and CDR2 is YNFKEQ. The trim removed 0 bases at V and 6 bases at J, leaving 4 bases unmatched. The CDR3: CASSQDVGQGADTQYF. CDR3 DNA: TGTGCCAGCAGCCAAGATGTGGGACAGGGGGCGGATACGCAGTATTTT.

The chain uses TRBV7-8 and TRBJ1-5, with D perhaps matching TRBD1 (5 bases). This CDR3 comprises 15 residues. Trimming took 9 bases from V and 6 from J, leaving 21 bases between them. CDR1 and CDR2 from the germline V gene are SGHVS and FQNEAQ. The CDR3 coding sequence is TGTGCCAGGGATATAGGGGCCTCTGAGGCTCAGCCCCAGCATTTT. This codes for CARDIGASEAQPQHF.

This chain uses TRBV5-1 with TRBJ1-1, with D possibly matching TRBD1 (6 bases). V gave up 3 bases and J gave up 0 bases, with 12 bases separating them. There are 15 residues in the CDR3. Looked up from germline, CDR1 is SGHRS and CDR2 is YFSETQ. The CDR3 sequence is CASSSQTGLNTEAFF. In nucleotides, the CDR3 is TGCGCCAGCAGCTCCCAGACAGGCCTGAACACTGAAGCTTTCTTT.

V is TRBV29-1 and J is TRBJ1-1; D not resolved. Germline V gene data show CDR1 as SQVTM and CDR2 as ANQGSEA. V was pared by 7 bases and J by 1 base, with 10 bases between. This CDR3 comprises 12 residues. CDR3 in amino acids: CSGRYWNTEAFF. For the CDR3, the DNA is TGCAGCGGCCGGTATTGGAACACTGAAGCTTTCTTT.

This chain links TRBV6-5 with TRBJ2-5; D possibly corresponds to TRBD1 (6 bases). Trimming cost V 0 bases and J 5 bases, with 10 bases left between them. There are 14 residues in the CDR3. Germline CDR1 and CDR2: MNHEY and SVGAGI. The CDR3: CASSYSQGWETQYF. The CDR3 bases are TGTGCCAGCAGTTACTCACAGGGATGGGAGACCCAGTACTTC.

As for this clone: The junction departs from germline at one end; a sequencing error may be responsible. V is TRBV7-2 and J is TRBJ2-5; TRBD2 matches 11 bases. The CDR3 spans 17 residues. Germline CDR1 and CDR2: SGHTA and FQGNSA. Here the CDR3 reads CASSMSGASGGQATQYF. CDR3 nucleotides: TGTGCCAGCAGCATGAGCGGGGCTAGCGGGGGGCAAGCGACCCAGTACTTC.

The J gene is TRBJ2-1, the V gene TRBV3-1 (or the pseudogene TRBV3-2); TRBD2 matches at 7 bases. Germline-derived CDR1 and CDR2 are LGHDT and YNNKEL (reference sequence). V lost 0 bases, J lost 6 bases, and 8 bases stayed unmatched. CDR3 size: 16 residues. The CDR3 loop is CASSQDLREWGNEQFF. In DNA form, the CDR3 reads TGTGCCAGCAGCCAAGATCTGCGGGAGTGGGGCAATGAGCAGTTCTTC.

This chain connects TRBV29-1 to TRBJ2-7; perhaps TRBD2 as D (6 bases). CDR3 size: 16 residues. V was cut by 0 bases and J by 2 bases, with 17 bases left in between. CDR1 and CDR2 from the germline V gene are SQVTM and ANQGSEA. CDR3 protein: CSVEDTGQGGTYEQYF. CDR3 nucleotide sequence: TGCAGCGTTGAAGATACCGGGCAGGGAGGTACCTACGAGCAGTACTTC.

This sequence joins TRBV4-2 and TRBJ2-3, with TRBD1 matching 9 bases. Germline values: CDR1 LGHNA, CDR2 YNFKEQ. The CDR3 loop spans 14 amino acids. The junction had 2 bases not matched to a gene; V was cut back by 4 bases and J by 3 bases. CDR3 nucleotides: TGTGCCAGCAGCCCGGGACAGGGAACAGATACGCAGTATTTT. Its protein is CASSPGQGTDTQYF.

This chain connects TRBV13 to TRBJ2-7; possibly TRBD2 for D (6 bases). Germline V lookup: CDR1 PRHDT, CDR2 FYEKMQ (reference sequence). Trimming stripped 3 bases from V and 5 bases from J, with 8 bases between. The CDR3 loop spans 12 amino acids. This CDR3 is CASSLREDEQYF. In DNA, the CDR3 is TGTGCCAGCAGCTTGAGGGAGGACGAGCAGTACTTC.

The V and J genes are TRBV5-1 and TRBJ2-1; a weak D match, TRBD2 (6 bases). CDR3 length: 15 residues. The V gene lost 3 bases and the J gene lost 6 bases, with 16 bases spanning the gap. The V gene's germline CDR1 is SGHRS and CDR2 YFSETQ. The CDR3 DNA reads as TGCGCCAGCAGCTGGTCCGGGAGAGATGTCAATGAGCAGTTCTTC. Translating gives CASSWSGRDVNEQFF.

V is TRBV10-3 and J is TRBJ2-1; D is unresolved. This CDR3 contains 14 residues. V lost 0 bases, J lost 7 bases, and 10 bases lay in between. The germline CDR1 and CDR2 sequences are ENHRY and SYGVKD. CDR3 DNA: TGTGCCATCAGTGAGTCGACTCGTGCAAATGAGCAGTTCTTC. Translating gives CAISESTRANEQFF.

CDR3 sequence: CASSRTGTTNTDTQYF. CDR3 bases: TGTGCCAGCAGCCGCACCGGGACTACCAACACAGATACGCAGTATTTT. This rearrangement joins TRBV7-2 to TRBJ2-3; 7 nucleotides match TRBD2. The CDR3 loop spans 16 amino acids. Unmatched junction bases numbered 10, after V lost 5 bases and J lost 2 bases. Germline-derived CDR1 and CDR2 are SGHTA and FQGNSA.

J is TRBJ2-7 and V is TRBV2; D unresolved. Per germline, CDR1 SNHLY and CDR2 FYNNEI. The V end lost 4 bases, the J end lost 0 bases, and 7 bases lay between the germline ends. CDR3 length: 13 residues. For the CDR3, the DNA is TGTGCCAGCAGTGGTAGCCCCTCCTACGAGCAGTACTTC. It yields the protein CASSGSPSYEQYF.

The V gene is TRBV29-1, the J gene TRBJ2-7, with 7 bases that match TRBD1. The CDR3 runs 13 residues. V lost 4 bases and J lost 0; bases outside the gene matches: 3. Germline V gene sequence: CDR1 SQVTM, CDR2 ANQGSEA. The DNA of the CDR3 is TGCAGCGTTGTGGACAGGAACTCCTACGAGCAGTACTTC. Protein product: CSVVDRNSYEQYF.

The chain uses TRBV11-2 and TRBJ2-5; D perhaps matches TRBD2 (5 bases). Germline lookup yields CDR1 SGHAT and CDR2 FQNNGV. Trimming cost V 2 bases and J 12 bases, with 10 bases left between them. The CDR3 length is 11 residues. CDR3 loop: CASSLYSGEYF. CDR3 bases: TGTGCCAGCAGCTTATATTCCGGGGAGTACTTC. The full variable domain, its missing parts supplied by reference TRBV11-2 and TRBJ2-5, is EAGVAQSPRYKIIEKRQSVAFWCNPISGHATLYWYQQILGQGPKLLIQFQNNGVVDDSQLPKDRFSAERLKGVDSTLKIQPAKLEDSAVYLCASSLYSGEYFGPGTRLLVL.